This is a list of T cell receptor beta chains from one sample in a study of a mutant IDH1 vaccine in newly diagnosed glioma. Libraries were prepared by immunoSEQ multiplex PCR; TCRdb keeps only in-frame clonotypes and omits some of them. The sample has over 40,000 clones, about 76% seen once; the top ten hold 4.5% to 5.5%. These receptors are not linked to any known antigen. The material sequenced was PBMCs, taken from a glioma patient whose treatment included an IDH1 peptide vaccine. Receptors originate from a woman in her 40s with glioma. Some clones in this sample may be carry-over from other donors' samples. The CDR3 runs from the conserved cysteine through the conserved F or W. D genes are given only for firm matches. Clone size, where shown, is once, few, many, or a class for clones that have expanded.

len: 15
v_gene: TRBV28
abundance: NA
d_gene: NA
j_gene: TRBJ1-5
CDR3nt: TGTGCCCACCGGCAGAAACCAGGGGCTAATCAGCCCCAGCATTTT
CDR3aa: CAHRQKPGANQPQHF

len: 14
v_gene: TRBV9
abundance: NA
d_gene: NA
j_gene: TRBJ1-1
CDR3nt: TGTGCCAGCAGCCCCCTCCCGCAAAACACTGAAGCTTTCTTT
CDR3aa: CASSPLPQNTEAFF

len: 15
v_gene: TRBV28
abundance: NA
d_gene: NA
j_gene: TRBJ1-2
CDR3nt: TGTGCCAGCAGCCGAGGGCGGACTCCGAGCATTGGCTACACCTTC
CDR3aa: CASSRGRTPSIGYTF

len: 14
v_gene: TRBV5-6
abundance: few
d_gene: NA
j_gene: TRBJ1-5
CDR3nt: TGTGCCAGCAGCTTGTTGGGGCTCAATCAGCCCCAGCATTTT
CDR3aa: CASSLLGLNQPQHF

len: 17
v_gene: TRBV28
abundance: NA
d_gene: TRBD1
j_gene: TRBJ1-2
CDR3nt: TGTGCCAGCAGTTTCCCTTCCTACACAGGGGCCAACTATGGCTACACCTTC
CDR3aa: CASSFPSYTGANYGYTF

len: 15
v_gene: TRBV6-6
abundance: few
d_gene: NA
j_gene: TRBJ1-5
CDR3nt: TGTGCCAGCAGTTATTCCGACAGGTCGAATCAGCCCCAGCATTTT
CDR3aa: CASSYSDRSNQPQHF

len: 16
v_gene: TRBV7-2
abundance: NA
d_gene: NA
j_gene: TRBJ2-1
CDR3nt: TGTGCCAGCAGCCGGCTAGCAAGAATCTCGGCCAATGAGCAGTTCTTC
CDR3aa: CASSRLARISANEQFF

len: 15
v_gene: TRBV6-5
abundance: NA
d_gene: TRBD1
j_gene: TRBJ2-7
CDR3nt: TGTGCCAGCAGCCTCAGGGGGCGAAGTTCATACGAGCAGTACTTC
CDR3aa: CASSLRGRSSYEQYF

len: 19
v_gene: TRBV19
abundance: NA
d_gene: NA
j_gene: TRBJ2-3
CDR3nt: TGTGCCAGTAGTAGATCTGGGATTGGTTGGGTTAGCAGCACAGATACGCAGTATTTT
CDR3aa: CASSRSGIGWVSSTDTQYF

len: 13
v_gene: TRBV5-4
abundance: medium-sized
d_gene: NA
j_gene: TRBJ2-7
CDR3nt: TGTGCCAGCAGCCTACTTACGGGTTTCGAGCAGTACTTC
CDR3aa: CASSLLTGFEQYF

len: 15
v_gene: TRBV5-6
abundance: few
d_gene: NA
j_gene: TRBJ1-1
CDR3nt: TGTGCCAGCAGACCTACGGGAGCGGGGGCGCGAGGAGCTTTCTTT
CDR3aa: CASRPTGAGARGAFF

len: 13
v_gene: TRBV9
abundance: NA
d_gene: NA
j_gene: TRBJ1-2
CDR3nt: TGTGCCAGCAGCACTACAGTGACCTATGGCTACACCTTC
CDR3aa: CASSTTVTYGYTF

len: 14
v_gene: TRBV27
abundance: NA
d_gene: NA
j_gene: TRBJ1-1
CDR3nt: TGTGCCAGCAGTTTATACGGGGAGAACACTGAAGCTTTCTTT
CDR3aa: CASSLYGENTEAFF

len: 15
v_gene: TRBV2
abundance: NA
d_gene: NA
j_gene: TRBJ1-5
CDR3nt: TGTGCCAGCAGTGAAGACGGAGGGTTAAATCAGCCCCAGCATTTT
CDR3aa: CASSEDGGLNQPQHF

len: 16
v_gene: TRBV13
abundance: NA
d_gene: NA
j_gene: TRBJ2-7
CDR3nt: TGTGCCAGCAGCCCGACAGGTTGGGGAGTGGTGTACGAGCAGTACTTC
CDR3aa: CASSPTGWGVVYEQYF

len: 13
v_gene: TRBV18
abundance: NA
d_gene: NA
j_gene: TRBJ1-1
CDR3nt: TGTGCCAGCTCACCACAGGCGAACACTGAAGCTTTCTTT
CDR3aa: CASSPQANTEAFF

len: 16
v_gene: TRBV6-5
abundance: NA
d_gene: NA
j_gene: TRBJ1-1
CDR3nt: TGTGCCAGCAGTTACGTTAGTCGGGGGGCGGACACTGAAGCTTTCTTT
CDR3aa: CASSYVSRGADTEAFF

len: 13
v_gene: TRBV11-2
abundance: NA
d_gene: NA
j_gene: TRBJ1-1
CDR3nt: TGTGCCAGCAGCCGTACATATCGTACTGAAGCTTTCTTT
CDR3aa: CASSRTYRTEAFF

len: 15
v_gene: TRBV27
abundance: NA
d_gene: NA
j_gene: TRBJ2-3
CDR3nt: TGTGCCAGCAGTCCCGTCTGGGGGAAGGGAAATACGCAGTATTTT
CDR3aa: CASSPVWGKGNTQYF

len: 15
v_gene: TRBV10-3
abundance: NA
d_gene: NA
j_gene: TRBJ1-2
CDR3nt: TGTGCCATCAGTGAGCCTCGAAATCGGGTGCGGGGCTACACCTTC
CDR3aa: CAISEPRNRVRGYTF

len: 13
v_gene: TRBV15
abundance: NA
d_gene: NA
j_gene: TRBJ1-2
CDR3nt: TGTGCCACCAGCAGAGAACAGGACTATGGCTACACCTTC
CDR3aa: CATSREQDYGYTF

len: 13
v_gene: TRBV29-1
abundance: once
d_gene: TRBD2
j_gene: TRBJ2-1
CDR3nt: TGCAGCGTTTCTAGCGGGGGAGGAAATGAGCAGTTCTTC
CDR3aa: CSVSSGGGNEQFF

len: 16
v_gene: TRBV7-2
abundance: NA
d_gene: TRBD2
j_gene: TRBJ2-4
CDR3nt: TGTGCCAGCAGCTCAACTAGCGGGAGGGGGGAGCACATTCAGTACTTC
CDR3aa: CASSSTSGRGEHIQYF

len: 13
v_gene: TRBV4-1
abundance: NA
d_gene: NA
j_gene: TRBJ1-1
CDR3nt: TGCGCCAGCAGCCAGCCCCCCCGGGGTGAAGCTTTCTTT
CDR3aa: CASSQPPRGEAFF

len: 14
v_gene: TRBV7-6
abundance: NA
d_gene: NA
j_gene: TRBJ1-2
CDR3nt: TGTGCCAGCAGCCCACAAGCCCGGGCCTTGGGCTACACCTTC
CDR3aa: CASSPQARALGYTF

len: 10
v_gene: TRBV7-2
abundance: NA
d_gene: NA
j_gene: TRBJ2-1
CDR3nt: TGTGCCAGCAGCAACAATGAGCAGTTCTTC
CDR3aa: CASSNNEQFF

len: 15
v_gene: TRBV5-5
abundance: NA
d_gene: NA
j_gene: TRBJ2-7
CDR3nt: TGTGCCAGCAGCCCAGCTAACGGCAGGGGCTACGAGCAGTACTTC
CDR3aa: CASSPANGRGYEQYF

len: 15
v_gene: TRBV7-9
abundance: NA
d_gene: TRBD1
j_gene: TRBJ2-7
CDR3nt: TGTGCCAGCAGCCCGCGCGGACAGGGGGCCTACGAGCAGTACTTC
CDR3aa: CASSPRGQGAYEQYF

len: 14
v_gene: TRBV7-9
abundance: NA
d_gene: NA
j_gene: TRBJ2-2
CDR3nt: TGTGCCAGCAGCCTGCCAATCGGCACCGGGGAGCTGTTTTTT
CDR3aa: CASSLPIGTGELFF

len: 14
v_gene: TRBV5-6
abundance: NA
d_gene: TRBD1
j_gene: TRBJ2-7
CDR3nt: TGTGCCAGCAGCCTAGGACAGGGTGCCTACGAGCAGTACTTC
CDR3aa: CASSLGQGAYEQYF

len: 14
v_gene: TRBV6-4
abundance: NA
d_gene: NA
j_gene: TRBJ1-2
CDR3nt: TGTGCCAGCAGTGATACGGGGGGTCGGTATGGCTACACCTTC
CDR3aa: CASSDTGGRYGYTF

len: 16
v_gene: TRBV5-1
abundance: NA
d_gene: TRBD2
j_gene: TRBJ2-1
CDR3nt: TGCGCCAGCAGCTTGGGGGATACGGGGGGCTACAATGAGCAGTTCTTC
CDR3aa: CASSLGDTGGYNEQFF

len: 15
v_gene: TRBV4-2
abundance: once
d_gene: NA
j_gene: TRBJ1-4
CDR3nt: TGTGCCAGCAGCCTCAACAGTGCAACTAATGAAAAACTGTTTTTT
CDR3aa: CASSLNSATNEKLFF

len: 13
v_gene: TRBV19
abundance: few
d_gene: TRBD1
j_gene: TRBJ1-1
CDR3nt: TGTGCCAGTAGTTGGACAGGGGGTCCTGAAGCTTTCTTT
CDR3aa: CASSWTGGPEAFF

len: 15
v_gene: TRBV6-6
abundance: NA
d_gene: NA
j_gene: TRBJ1-6
CDR3nt: TGTGCCAGCAGGGGCCGGGACAATGCTAATTCACCCCTCCACTTT
CDR3aa: CASRGRDNANSPLHF

len: 17
v_gene: TRBV10-3
abundance: NA
d_gene: NA
j_gene: TRBJ2-1
CDR3nt: TGTGCCATCAGTGAGTCCCGGGGGCTAAAGGACGCCAATGAGCAGTTCTTC
CDR3aa: CAISESRGLKDANEQFF

len: 11
v_gene: TRBV5-1
abundance: NA
d_gene: NA
j_gene: TRBJ2-1
CDR3nt: TGCGCCAGCAGCAGGTACAATGAGCAGTTCTTC
CDR3aa: CASSRYNEQFF

len: 15
v_gene: TRBV28
abundance: NA
d_gene: NA
j_gene: TRBJ2-3
CDR3nt: TGTGCCAGCAGTTTTGGTGGGGGCACCACAGATACGCAGTATTTT
CDR3aa: CASSFGGGTTDTQYF

len: 15
v_gene: TRBV18
abundance: NA
d_gene: TRBD2
j_gene: TRBJ2-1
CDR3nt: TGTGCCAGCTCGCCTACTAGCGGGGGGGCCAATGAGCAGTTCTTC
CDR3aa: CASSPTSGGANEQFF

len: 13
v_gene: TRBV6-5
abundance: NA
d_gene: NA
j_gene: TRBJ1-6
CDR3nt: TGTGCCAGCAGCAACAGGGAAAGTTCACCCCTCCACTTT
CDR3aa: CASSNRESSPLHF

len: 16
v_gene: TRBV5-4
abundance: NA
d_gene: TRBD2
j_gene: TRBJ2-7
CDR3nt: TGTGCCAGCAGCCCCCGGGCGGGAGGAAGGACCTACGAGCAGTACTTC
CDR3aa: CASSPRAGGRTYEQYF

len: 15
v_gene: TRBV19
abundance: NA
d_gene: TRBD1
j_gene: TRBJ2-7
CDR3nt: TGTGCCAGTAGTATTCGGCCAGGGACAGCGTACGAGCAGTACTTC
CDR3aa: CASSIRPGTAYEQYF

len: 13
v_gene: TRBV7-3
abundance: NA
d_gene: NA
j_gene: TRBJ1-1
CDR3nt: TGTGCCAGCAGCTGGGGTAAGGGGACTGAAGCTTTCTTT
CDR3aa: CASSWGKGTEAFF

len: 14
v_gene: TRBV4-2
abundance: NA
d_gene: NA
j_gene: TRBJ1-2
CDR3nt: TGTGCCAGCAGCCAAGCGGGCGGGCGGGATGGCTACACCTTC
CDR3aa: CASSQAGGRDGYTF

len: 18
v_gene: TRBV30
abundance: NA
d_gene: TRBD1
j_gene: TRBJ1-2
CDR3nt: TGTGCCTGGAGTGTGGGGACAGCCCGAGAGGGGGGGGGCAGAGGCTACACCTTC
CDR3aa: CAWSVGTAREGGGRGYTF

len: 16
v_gene: TRBV9
abundance: NA
d_gene: TRBD1
j_gene: TRBJ2-1
CDR3nt: TGTGCCAGCAGCGTAGGATTGAGACAGGGGTTCAATGAGCAGTTCTTC
CDR3aa: CASSVGLRQGFNEQFF

len: 15
v_gene: TRBV7-8
abundance: NA
d_gene: TRBD1
j_gene: TRBJ1-5
CDR3nt: TGTGCCAGCAGCGCTGGACAGGGCGGCAATCAGCCCCAGCATTTT
CDR3aa: CASSAGQGGNQPQHF

len: 13
v_gene: TRBV28
abundance: few
d_gene: TRBD1
j_gene: TRBJ1-2
CDR3nt: TGTGCCAGCAGTTTTGGGGACAGGGGGCGGGACACCTTC
CDR3aa: CASSFGDRGRDTF

len: 15
v_gene: TRBV27
abundance: few
d_gene: NA
j_gene: TRBJ2-5
CDR3nt: TGTGCCAGCAGTCCCCGGTGGGGGGACCAAGAGACCCAGTACTTC
CDR3aa: CASSPRWGDQETQYF

len: 13
v_gene: TRBV7-9
abundance: few
d_gene: NA
j_gene: TRBJ1-1
CDR3nt: TGTGCCAGCAGCTCCCCTGGACACACTGAAGCTTTCTTT
CDR3aa: CASSSPGHTEAFF

len: 13
v_gene: TRBV7-3
abundance: NA
d_gene: NA
j_gene: TRBJ2-5
CDR3nt: TGTGCCAGCAGCTTACGGCAAGAAGAGACCCAGTACTTC
CDR3aa: CASSLRQEETQYF

len: 17
v_gene: TRBV7-2
abundance: NA
d_gene: TRBD1
j_gene: TRBJ1-1
CDR3nt: TGTGCCAGCAGCACCCGGGGGACAGTCATGAAGGACACTGAAGCTTTCTTT
CDR3aa: CASSTRGTVMKDTEAFF

len: 15
v_gene: TRBV7-9
abundance: NA
d_gene: NA
j_gene: TRBJ2-7
CDR3nt: TGTGCCAGCAGCTTGGACAGAAAGGGCCCCTACGAGCAGTACTTC
CDR3aa: CASSLDRKGPYEQYF

len: 14
v_gene: TRBV7-2
abundance: NA
d_gene: NA
j_gene: TRBJ1-1
CDR3nt: TGTGCCAGCAGCTTAAAAGGGCAGGGAGGTGAAGCTTTCTTT
CDR3aa: CASSLKGQGGEAFF

len: 15
v_gene: TRBV27
abundance: NA
d_gene: TRBD1
j_gene: TRBJ1-1
CDR3nt: TGTGCCAGCAGGGGGACAGCCTACATGAACACTGAAGCTTTCTTT
CDR3aa: CASRGTAYMNTEAFF

len: 16
v_gene: TRBV5-6
abundance: NA
d_gene: TRBD1
j_gene: TRBJ1-2
CDR3nt: TGTGCCAGCAGCTCCCACAGGGGCAGAGGGAACTATGGCTACACCTTC
CDR3aa: CASSSHRGRGNYGYTF

len: 14
v_gene: TRBV7-9
abundance: NA
d_gene: NA
j_gene: TRBJ1-6
CDR3nt: TGTGCCAGCAGCTTTTCGACAGACAATTCACCCCTCCACTTT
CDR3aa: CASSFSTDNSPLHF

len: 13
v_gene: TRBV5-1
abundance: NA
d_gene: TRBD1
j_gene: TRBJ1-2
CDR3nt: TGCGCCAGCAGCTTAGGACAGGGCCGCGGCTACACCTTC
CDR3aa: CASSLGQGRGYTF